The 11 T cell receptor beta chains below were found in one sample sequenced in a study of blood T cell repertoires in COVID-19. TCRdb's table, derived via immunoSEQ multiplex PCR, lists solely in-frame clones and lacks some. This repertoire shows 100,000 to 150,000 clones, approximately 81% found once; its top ten account for 3.5% to 4.5%. Sequenced: peripheral blood. The receptor set was obtained from a woman aged 45-60 years with acute or convalescent COVID-19.

A remark on this clone: As the CDR3 is not closed by the conserved phenylalanine or tryptophan, this likely results from a read error. The limits of the CDR3 on the DNA are not certain, so only TCRdb's listed CDR3 is given. V and J are TRBV29-1 and TRBJ1-2. Ends included, the CDR3 has 13 residues. Per the germline V gene, CDR1 is SQVTM and CDR2 is ANQGSEA. The CDR3 reads CSVEDGRGASHVL.

V is TRBV28 and J is TRBJ2-1, with TRBD2 as a possible D gene (6 bases). V lost 2 bases and J 7 bases, leaving 15 bases between the germline ends. Germline lookup yields CDR1 MDHEN and CDR2 SYDVKM. CDR3 length: 15 amino acids. The CDR3 bases are TGTGCCAGCAGTTTAGCGGGGTTGAAAACAAATGAGCAGTTCTTC. This sequence encodes CASSLAGLKTNEQFF.

This clone was picked up one time. V gene TRBV24-1 combines with J gene TRBJ2-2, with 7 bases that match TRBD1. Germline V CDR1 and CDR2: KGHDR, SFDVKD. The CDR3 runs 15 residues. V dropped 4 bases and J dropped 4; count of bases not matched to a gene: 5. This CDR3 reads CATSEKGAGTGELFF. CDR3 DNA: TGTGCCACCAGTGAAAAGGGGGCCGGCACCGGGGAGCTGTTTTTT.

The rearrangement uses TRBV19 and TRBJ1-1, with TRBD1 as a possible D gene (5 bases). The germline V gene encodes CDR1 LNHDA and CDR2 SQIVND (reference sequence). V lost 3 bases and J 1 base, leaving 9 bases between the germline ends. The CDR3 consists of 14 residues. The CDR3 bases are TGTGCCAGTAGTATCCTAGACAGGAACACTGAAGCTTTCTTT. It is translated as CASSILDRNTEAFF.

This clone appeared a few times. The genes are TRBV19 and TRBJ1-2; D is ambiguous. Germline values: CDR1 LNHDA, CDR2 SQIVND (reference sequence). The CDR3 runs to 13 residues. V lost 9 bases to trimming and J lost 2 bases, with 13 bases between them. CDR3 sequence reads: CASHGAGNYGYTF. The CDR3 DNA reads as TGTGCCAGCCACGGAGCCGGGAACTATGGCTACACCTTC.

The chain links TRBV2 to TRBJ1-2, with 11 bases that match TRBD1. Germline trimming cut 8 bases from V and 6 bases from J; bases unmatched to any gene: 11. This CDR3 comprises 15 residues. Germline V gene data show CDR1 as SNHLY and CDR2 as FYNNEI. The CDR3 loop reads CASVFVGGQGDGYTF. In DNA form, the CDR3 reads TGTGCCAGCGTATTCGTGGGGGGACAGGGGGATGGCTACACCTTC.

This clone showed up just once. The V call is TRBV5-4, the J call TRBJ1-1; TRBD1 is a possible D gene (6 bases). CDR3 length: 13 amino acids. Germline CDR1 SGHNT, CDR2 YYREEE (reference sequence). The germline V and J ends were trimmed by 2 bases and 2 bases, with 7 bases remaining between them. The CDR3 DNA follows: TGTGCCAGCAGCTTTGGGACAAACACTGAAGCTTTCTTT. It specifies CASSFGTNTEAFF. The variable domain in full, with the rest retrieved from reference TRBV5-4 and TRBJ1-1, is ETGVTQSPTHLIKTRGQQVTLRCSSQSGHNTVSWYQQALGQGPQFIFQYYREEENGRGNFPPRFSGLQFPNYSSELNVNALELDDSALYLCASSFGTNTEAFFGQGTRLTVV.

This clone was picked up a small number of times. The chain carries TRBV12-5 and TRBJ2-1, with 7 positions matching TRBD2. The CDR3 covers 15 residues. Looked up from germline, CDR1 is LGHNT and CDR2 is FRNRAP. V lost 9 bases, J lost 1 base, and 9 bases stayed unmatched. The CDR3, as DNA: TGTGCTAGCAAACCCGGGGGGACGTCCTACAATGAGCAGTTCTTC. Translation gives CASKPGGTSYNEQFF.

The J gene is TRBJ2-7, the V gene TRBV9; D might be TRBD1 (5 bases). CDR1 and CDR2 (germline): SGDLS, YYNGEE. Trimming stripped 4 bases from V and 0 bases from J, with 14 bases between. CDR3 length equals 15 residues. CDR3 region: CASSPPGDSSYEQYF. The CDR3 DNA follows: TGTGCCAGCAGCCCCCCGGGCGACAGCTCCTACGAGCAGTACTTC.

This clone was found a few times. J is TRBJ2-5 and V is TRBV6-5, with TRBD2 identical over 8 bases. The CDR3 sequence is 14 residues long. Germline trimming cut 7 bases from V and 1 base from J; bases unmatched to any gene: 5. In germline, CDR1 is MNHEY, CDR2 SVGAGI. CDR3 DNA sequence: TGTGCCAGCACCCGCAGCGGGGGCCAAGAGACCCAGTACTTC. It codes for CASTRSGGQETQYF.

The gene calls are TRBV19 and TRBJ2-3; TRBD1 agrees at 8 bases. This CDR3 contains 14 residues. The V segment lost 4 bases and the J segment 1 base; nucleotides outside the gene matches: 1. Looked up from germline, CDR1 is LNHDA and CDR2 is SQIVND (reference sequence). As DNA, the CDR3 is TGTGCCAGTAGTACAGGGGGCGGCACAGATACGCAGTATTTT. This encodes CASSTGGGTDTQYF. Based on the CDR3 plus reference TRBV19 and TRBJ2-3, the full variable domain is DGGITQSPKYLFRKEGQNVTLSCEQNLNHDAMYWYRQDPGQGLRLIYYSQIVNDFQKGDIAEGYSVSREKKESFPLTVTSAQKNPTAFYLCASSTGGGTDTQYFGPGTRLTVL.